This TCR beta chain appears in the sequencing data of a study of shared clonotypes between healthy human individuals. Germline lookup yields CDR1 MDHEN and CDR2 SYDVKM. The CDR3 is made up of 16 amino acids. With 5 bases removed from V and 7 bases from J, the gap between germline ends came to 20 bases. Amplification in unsorted PBMC replicate PCRs started from approximately 300 ng DNA, which equals about 28,000 T cell genomes. Only in-frame clones appear in the TCRdb table, and some are missing; sequencing was by immunoSEQ multiplex PCR. The data show 450,000 to 600,000 clones, roughly 78% seen once. As concerns this clone: What it binds is not known.

The study's findings and limits: An anticipated effect of sequencing depth on clonotype sharing among donors was recognized.

Donors were healthy HIV-negative adults without recent acute infections or vaccinations. Caucasian adults residing in Nashville, Tennessee made up all the donors. The origin of this receptor is a middle-aged woman in good health. Some clones in this sample may be carry-over from other donors' samples. The sequenced material came from PBMCs. The chain combines TRBV28 with TRBJ1-4; possible D gene TRBD1, 5 bases. The CDR3 protein is CASSPTGVSRGEKLFF. DNA for the CDR3: TGTGCCAGCAGTCCAACGGGAGTGTCGAGGGGTGAAAAACTGTTTTTT.